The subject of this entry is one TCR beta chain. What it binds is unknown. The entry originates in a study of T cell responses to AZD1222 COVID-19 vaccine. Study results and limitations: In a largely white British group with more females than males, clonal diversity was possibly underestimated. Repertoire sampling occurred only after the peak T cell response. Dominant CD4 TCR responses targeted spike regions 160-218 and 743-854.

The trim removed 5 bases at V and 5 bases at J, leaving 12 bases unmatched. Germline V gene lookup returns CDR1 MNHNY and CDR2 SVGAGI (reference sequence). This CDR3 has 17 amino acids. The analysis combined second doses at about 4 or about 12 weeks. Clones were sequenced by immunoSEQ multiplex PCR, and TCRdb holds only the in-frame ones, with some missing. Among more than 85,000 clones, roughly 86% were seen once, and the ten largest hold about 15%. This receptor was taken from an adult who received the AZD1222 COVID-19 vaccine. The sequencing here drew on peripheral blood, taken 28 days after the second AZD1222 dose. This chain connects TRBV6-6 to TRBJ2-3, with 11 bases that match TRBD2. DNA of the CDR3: TGTGCCAGCAGTCGGTGGGTTGGTCTAGCGGGAGGAGATACGCAGTATTTT. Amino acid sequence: CASSRWVGLAGGDTQYF.